This passage covers 30 T cell receptor beta chains from one sample sequenced in a study of PD-L1 blockade in urothelial cancer. Some clones are missing from TCRdb's copy, which holds only in-frame ones; the method was immunoSEQ multiplex PCR. Found here are under 40,000 clones, roughly 87% of them singletons; the top ten hold 3% to 4.5%. Sequencing was performed on PBMCs, taken around atezolizumab (anti-PD-L1) treatment. Receptors were obtained from a man in his 70s with urothelial cancer.

The chain recombines TRBV5-4 with TRBJ1-1, with D tentatively TRBD1 (5 bases). The V end was cut by 4 bases, the J end by 5 bases, with 18 bases between. This CDR3 comprises 15 residues. CDR1 is SGHNT and CDR2 is YYREEE in the germline V gene (reference sequence). The CDR3 nucleotides are TGTGCCAGCAGCCTACCTTCGCGGGGGGGAACTGAAGCTTTCTTT. Residues: CASSLPSRGGTEAFF.

The chain couples TRBV28 to TRBJ1-1; 11 nucleotides line up with TRBD1. This CDR3 spans 18 amino acids. Germline CDR1 and CDR2: MDHEN and SYDVKM. V shed 5 bases, J shed 5 bases, and the junction held 16 bases outside the gene matches. CDR3 region: CASSLQRGQGAVRTEAFF. CDR3 sequence (DNA): TGTGCCAGCAGTCTCCAGCGAGGACAGGGGGCAGTCAGGACTGAAGCTTTCTTT.

This clone was counted between two and nine times. The chain is built from TRBV6-5 and TRBJ1-2, with a tentative D call TRBD1 (5 bases). This CDR3 is built from 13 residues. Trimming stripped 7 bases from V and 7 bases from J, with 16 bases between. The germline gives CDR1 MNHEY, CDR2 SVGAGI. The chain's CDR3 is CASTTLTDGGYTF. CDR3 nucleotide sequence: TGTGCCAGCACCACCCTGACAGACGGTGGCTACACCTTC.

The genes are TRBV6-1 and TRBJ1-2; tentatively, D is TRBD1 (6 bases). The CDR3 sequence is 12 residues long. The V end was cut by 5 bases, the J end by 7 bases, with 11 bases between. Germline loops: CDR1 MNHNS, CDR2 SASEGT. The CDR3 DNA follows: TGTGCCAGCAGTTTAACAGGGACTGGCTACACCTTC. Protein: CASSLTGTGYTF.

The chain has TRBV15 and TRBJ2-1, with D uncertain. Germline lookup yields CDR1 LNHNV and CDR2 YYDKDF (reference sequence). The CDR3 covers 21 residues. The germline V and J ends were trimmed by 0 bases and 1 base, with 25 bases remaining between them. The CDR3 nucleotides are TGTGCCACCAGCAGAGATCGAATTTTCCTGGGTCTAGTCGGTTCCTACAATGAGCAGTTCTTC. It is translated as CATSRDRIFLGLVGSYNEQFF. The variable domain in full, completed from reference TRBV15 and TRBJ2-1, reads DAMVIQNPRYQVTQFGKPVTLSCSQTLNHNVMYWYQQKSSQAPKLLFHYYDKDFNNEADTPDNFQSRRPNTSFCFLDIRSPGLGDTAMYLCATSRDRIFLGLVGSYNEQFFGPGTRLTVL.

The rearrangement links TRBV11-3 to TRBJ2-3; the match to TRBD2 covers 7 bases. The CDR3 totals 12 residues. The germline V gene encodes CDR1 SGHNT and CDR2 YENEEA. Trimming removed 4 bases from V and 11 bases from J; junction bases left unmatched: 6. CDR3 protein: CASSSGGGEQYF. In DNA, the CDR3 is TGTGCCAGCAGCTCGGGAGGAGGGGAGCAGTATTTT.

Only one count was recorded for this clone. This chain links TRBV5-1 with TRBJ1-3, with 9 bases aligning to TRBD1. Germline CDR1 reads SGHRS; CDR2 reads YFSETQ. CDR3 length: 18 amino acids. With 5 bases clipped from V and 0 bases from J, the junction kept 12 bases outside the gene matches. This chain's CDR3 is CASSSSSGTGTSGNTIYF. The CDR3 DNA follows: TGCGCCAGCAGTTCTTCTTCCGGGACAGGGACCTCTGGAAACACCATATATTTT. The full variable domain, its missing parts supplied by reference TRBV5-1 and TRBJ1-3, is KAGVTQTPRYLIKTRGQQVTLSCSPISGHRSVSWYQQTPGQGLQFLFEYFSETQRNKGNFPGRFSGRQFSNSRSEMNVSTLELGDSALYLCASSSSSGTGTSGNTIYFGEGSWLTVV.

The rearrangement joins TRBV28 to TRBJ2-2, with 16 bases matching TRBD2. CDR1 is MDHEN, CDR2 SYDVKM, per germline. J was trimmed by 6 bases and V by 11 bases; bases with no gene match: 15. CDR3 size: 18 residues. CDR3 DNA sequence: TGTGCCGCTAAAGGGACTAGCGGGAGGGTAGATACCGCCGGGGAGCTGTTTTTT. Translated, it gives CAAKGTSGRVDTAGELFF.

The chain is built from TRBV7-3 and TRBJ2-3; 14 bases fit TRBD2. The ends lost 5 bases at V and 5 bases at J; junction bases unmatched: 9. CDR3 length equals 17 residues. Germline V lookup: CDR1 SGHTA, CDR2 FQGTGA. CDR3 sequence (DNA): TGTGCCAGCAGCCCGACTAGCGGGGGGGCGTATCGAGATACGCAGTATTTT. It encodes CASSPTSGGAYRDTQYF.

The chain couples TRBV9 to TRBJ2-1; 9 nucleotides agree with TRBD2. Germline values: CDR1 SGDLS, CDR2 YYNGEE. The CDR3 length is 15 residues. The V segment lost 4 bases and the J segment 5 bases; nucleotides outside the gene matches: 7. The CDR3 DNA reads TGTGCCAGCAGCATAGCGGGAGACCCCAACAATGAGCAGTTCTTC. It is translated as CASSIAGDPNNEQFF.

The V and J genes are TRBV5-1 and TRBJ2-1; 9 bases match TRBD1. Germline CDR1 and CDR2: SGHRS and YFSETQ. Trimming took 5 bases from V and 7 from J; bases not matched to a gene: 7. This CDR3 contains 14 residues. The CDR3 spells CASRLTGGENEQFF. In DNA, the CDR3 is TGCGCCAGCAGATTGACAGGGGGGGAAAATGAGCAGTTCTTC.

The chain recombines TRBV7-3 with TRBJ1-1; possible D gene TRBD1, 6 bases. There are 13 residues in the CDR3. The V end lost 5 bases, the J end lost 4 bases, and 11 bases lay between the germline ends. Per germline, CDR1 SGHTA and CDR2 FQGTGA. This chain's CDR3 is CASSAQGSTEAFF. The CDR3 bases are TGTGCCAGCAGCGCACAGGGCAGCACTGAAGCTTTCTTT.

This clone counts as medium-sized. The CDR3 spells CASTEEGDTYNEQFF. The CDR3 nucleotides are TGTGCCAGCACCGAAGAGGGGGATACCTACAATGAGCAGTTCTTC. J is TRBJ2-1 and V is TRBV7-9; a weak D match, TRBD1 (6 bases). This CDR3 has 15 amino acids. CDR1 and CDR2 from the germline V gene are SEHNR and FQNEAQ (reference sequence). Deletions cut 7 bases from V and 2 bases from J, with 15 bases between.

The chain is built from TRBV5-1 and TRBJ1-1, with no clear D. The CDR3 has 13 amino acids. The V end lost 0 bases, the J end lost 4 bases, and 7 bases lay between the germline ends. Germline values: CDR1 SGHRS, CDR2 YFSETQ. The CDR3 protein is CASSLASFTEAFF. CDR3 coding DNA: TGCGCCAGCAGCTTGGCCTCCTTCACTGAAGCTTTCTTT.

The genes are TRBV4-1 and TRBJ1-3; D unresolved. The CDR3 extends over 14 amino acids. The germline V gene has CDR1 MGHRA and CDR2 YSYEKL. The V end was cut by 1 base, the J end by 4 bases, with 8 bases between. The CDR3 spells CASSQGRSGNTIYF. The CDR3 DNA reads TGCGCCAGCAGCCAAGGCAGGTCCGGAAACACCATATATTTT.

This rearrangement joins TRBV11-3 to TRBJ2-1, with 9 bases aligning to TRBD2. Germline V CDR1 and CDR2: SGHNT, YENEEA. This CDR3 contains 15 residues. V was clipped by 5 bases and J by 3 bases; unmatched bases: 5. The DNA of the CDR3 is TGTGCCAGCAGCCGTAGCGGGGGAGGCTACAATGAGCAGTTCTTC. Translation: CASSRSGGGYNEQFF.

The chain carries TRBV4-1 and TRBJ2-2; TRBD2 aligns across 7 bases. V lost 1 base, J lost 5 bases, and 7 bases stayed unmatched. Germline CDR1 MGHRA, CDR2 YSYEKL. The CDR3 is 16 amino acids. The CDR3 sequence is CASSQVAGRVTGELFF. CDR3 DNA: TGCGCCAGCAGCCAAGTGGCAGGGAGGGTAACCGGGGAGCTGTTTTTT.

The chain couples TRBV11-1 to TRBJ2-5, with D possibly TRBD2 on 6 matching bases. This CDR3 spans 15 amino acids. Germline lookup yields CDR1 SGHAT and CDR2 FQDESV (reference sequence). V was trimmed by 5 bases and J by 3 bases, leaving 16 bases between them. DNA for the CDR3: TGTGCCAGCAGCCCAGGCTGGTCTAGCGAAGAGACCCAGTACTTC. It yields the protein CASSPGWSSEETQYF.

The chain recombines TRBV27 with TRBJ2-1; the D is unclear. The CDR3 sequence is 12 residues long. Trimming shortened V by 7 bases and J by 8 bases, and 12 bases separated the two germline ends. Germline V gives CDR1 MNHEY, CDR2 SMNVEV (reference sequence). CDR3 sequence: CASIDGSHEQFF. The CDR3 DNA reads as TGTGCCAGCATCGACGGGTCCCATGAGCAGTTCTTC.

This chain connects TRBV29-1 to TRBJ1-1; 8 bases are shared with TRBD1. V was pared by 3 bases and J by 3 bases, with 3 bases of the junction left unmatched. The germline CDR1 and CDR2 sequences are SQVTM and ANQGSEA. This CDR3 region has 13 residues. CDR3 DNA: TGCAGCGTTGAGAGGGACAGGTACACTGAAGCTTTCTTT. Translated, it gives CSVERDRYTEAFF.

The sample holds a few counts of this clone. The V gene is TRBV2, the J gene TRBJ2-7; TRBD1 matches at 7 bases. CDR1 SNHLY and CDR2 FYNNEI come from the germline V gene. This CDR3 has 14 amino acids. V gave up 6 bases and J gave up 0 bases; unmatched junction bases: 5. CDR3 nucleotide sequence: TGTGCCAGCAGGCGTTACAGGGGCTCCTACGAGCAGTACTTC. Amino acids: CASRRYRGSYEQYF.

CDR3 protein: CASSVDSSYEQYF. The CDR3 DNA follows: TGTGCCAGCAGTGTCGACAGCTCCTACGAGCAGTACTTC. This rearrangement joins TRBV6-1 to TRBJ2-7, with D possibly TRBD1 on 5 matching bases. V shed 4 bases and J shed 0 bases, with 7 bases lying between them. The CDR3 covers 13 residues. Germline CDR1 reads MNHNS; CDR2 reads SASEGT.

V gene TRBV18 combines with J gene TRBJ2-5; 10 nucleotides match TRBD2. Trimming took 2 bases from V and 5 from J; bases not matched to a gene: 11. Germline loops: CDR1 KGHSH, CDR2 LQKENI. The CDR3 has 17 residues. The CDR3 DNA follows: TGTGCCAGCTCACCAGGACTAGCGGAGAGGGGACGGGAGACCCAGTACTTC. This sequence encodes CASSPGLAERGRETQYF.

On this clone: In the same sample, other DNA sequences code for this CDR3. This chain links TRBV4-1 with TRBJ2-3, with 7 bases that match TRBD2. With 2 bases clipped from V and 2 bases from J, the junction kept 1 base outside the gene matches. CDR1 is MGHRA and CDR2 is YSYEKL in the germline V gene. The CDR3 contains 14 residues. The CDR3 is CASSQSGDTDTQYF. The CDR3 coding sequence is TGCGCCAGCAGCCAAAGCGGGGACACAGATACGCAGTATTTT.

CDR3 sequence: CAWNSRILTGEQFF. As DNA, the CDR3 is TGTGCCTGGAACTCGCGTATCCTGACGGGTGAGCAGTTCTTC. This chain connects TRBV30 to TRBJ2-1; no firm D call. V was clipped by 4 bases and J by 9 bases, with 19 bases between them. The CDR3 has 14 amino acids. Looked up from germline, CDR1 is GTSNPN and CDR2 is SVGIG (reference sequence).

V gene TRBV5-4 combines with J gene TRBJ2-7; 9 bases fit TRBD1. The germline V gene encodes CDR1 SGHNT and CDR2 YYREEE (reference sequence). The length of the CDR3 is 14 residues. After removal of 3 bases from V and 5 bases from J, the junction contained 6 bases not matched to a gene. The CDR3 sequence: CASSYSDRGHEQYF. Here the CDR3 DNA reads TGTGCCAGCAGCTACTCGGACAGGGGCCACGAGCAGTACTTC.

The gene calls are TRBV7-2 and TRBJ2-4; 7 positions agree with TRBD1. V was clipped by 3 bases and J by 7 bases; unmatched bases: 6. Germline CDR1 is SGHTA and CDR2 is FQGNSA. CDR3 length: 14 amino acids. The CDR3 is CASSFPQTGNIQYF. In nucleotides, the CDR3 is TGTGCCAGCAGCTTCCCACAGACAGGGAACATTCAGTACTTC.

The genes are TRBV14 and TRBJ2-1; 8 nucleotides align to TRBD2. CDR3 length: 16 amino acids. In germline, CDR1 is SGHDN, CDR2 FVKESK. V shed 2 bases and J 2 bases; nucleotides not matched to a gene: 5. This CDR3 reads CASSQHSGNTYNEQFF. CDR3 sequence (DNA): TGTGCCAGCAGCCAACATAGCGGGAATACCTACAATGAGCAGTTCTTC.

The genes are TRBV4-2 and TRBJ1-5, with unresolved D. This CDR3 contains 16 residues. Deletions cut 3 bases from V and 2 bases from J, with 14 bases between. CDR1 and CDR2 (germline): LGHNA, YNFKEQ. The DNA for the CDR3 is TGTGCCAGCAGCCATATTATTGTAGGAGGCAATCAGCCCCAGCATTTT. Translating gives CASSHIIVGGNQPQHF.

The rearrangement links TRBV2 to TRBJ1-1, with TRBD1 matching 10 bases. Germline CDR1 and CDR2: SNHLY and FYNNEI. J was trimmed by 6 bases and V by 4 bases; bases with no gene match: 5. The CDR3 extends over 14 amino acids. The chain's CDR3 is CASSADRGGPEAFF. CDR3 bases: TGTGCCAGCAGTGCGGACAGGGGGGGACCTGAAGCTTTCTTT. Variable domain in full (rest from reference TRBV2 and TRBJ1-1): EPEVTQTPSHQVTQMGQEVILRCVPISNHLYFYWYRQILGQKVEFLVSFYNNEISEKSEIFDDQFSVERPDGSNFTLKIRSTKLEDSAMYFCASSADRGGPEAFFGQGTRLTVV.